Below are 29 T cell receptor beta chains sequenced from a single sample in a study of T-cell reconstitution after alpha-beta-depleted transplantation in children (dated by TCRdb to about 2016). The treatment or condition label corresponds to: allogeneic hematopoietic cell transplantation with graft depleted of TCRalphabeta T cells and CD19 B cells. To prepare the library, PCR was applied. The sample was run on an Illumina HiSeq 2500. TCR libraries were prepared with molecular barcoding, using unique molecular identifiers to normalize TCRbeta repertoire quantification. In-frame beta chains were kept once TCRdb had trimmed the public reads at Q25 with fastp and called clones with MiXCR. For every CDR3 protein sequence, its rows merge into one entry that carries the most common genes and DNA. Here the sample has around 94,000 distinct CDR3 sequences; around 7% occur a single time. The biggest ten clones account for 16% of the sample.

The sequenced sample was PBMCs, obtained before TCRalphabeta/CD19-depleted stem cell transplant. The receptors here all came from a boy between 2 and 15 years old with acute lymphoblastic leukemia, due to receive a stem cell transplant.

The chain has TRBV12-1 and TRBJ2-1. TRBV12-1 is given as a pseudogene. This CDR3 contains 14 residues. This CDR3 reads CASSSQPTDSEQFF. As DNA, the CDR3 is TGTGCCAGCAGCTCCCAACCTACAGACAGTGAGCAGTTCTTC.

This clonotype showed up just a few times. The chain joins TRBV7-9 to TRBJ1-2, with D hard to call. The CDR3 contains 11 residues. V was pared by 5 bases and J by 8 bases, with 9 bases between. CDR1 and CDR2 (germline): SEHNR, FQNEAQ (reference sequence). The CDR3 loop is CASSLVNGYTF. CDR3 nucleotide sequence: TGTGCCAGCAGCCTCGTGAACGGCTACACCTTC.

This clonotype was seen many times. J is TRBJ1-1 and V is TRBV3-1, with 10 nucleotides matching TRBD1. V dropped 5 bases and J dropped 4; count of bases not matched to a gene: 1. The CDR3 extends over 13 amino acids. Germline CDR1 LGHDT, CDR2 YNNKEL (reference sequence). CDR3 nucleotides: TGTGCCAGCAGCTGGACAGGGGGCACTGAAGCTTTCTTT. This gives the protein CASSWTGGTEAFF.

The chain uses TRBV11-2 and TRBJ2-7; 14 positions match TRBD2. The CDR3 runs 15 residues. Germline CDR1 is SGHAT and CDR2 is FQNNGV. J was trimmed by 3 bases and V by 4 bases; bases with no gene match: 2. DNA of the CDR3: TGTGCCAGCAGCTCGGGACTAGCGGGGGTCTACGAGCAGTACTTC. Amino acids: CASSSGLAGVYEQYF.

This clonotype showed up just a few times. The chain uses TRBV5-1 and TRBJ1-1, with no clear D. Germline lookup yields CDR1 SGHRS and CDR2 YFSETQ. The CDR3 covers 15 residues. The V end was cut by 0 bases, the J end by 7 bases, with 16 bases between. As DNA, the CDR3 is TGCGCCAGCAGCTTGGACGGGTCGGTGAGGAGTGAAGCTTTCTTT. Translation: CASSLDGSVRSEAFF. Full variable domain (missing parts from reference TRBV5-1 and TRBJ1-1): KAGVTQTPRYLIKTRGQQVTLSCSPISGHRSVSWYQQTPGQGLQFLFEYFSETQRNKGNFPGRFSGRQFSNSRSEMNVSTLELGDSALYLCASSLDGSVRSEAFFGQGTRLTVV.

The rearrangement uses TRBV7-2 and TRBJ1-3; possibly TRBD1 for D (6 bases). The length of the CDR3 is 14 residues. V was shortened by 1 base and J by 4 bases, with 8 bases between the two germline ends. Germline CDR1 and CDR2: SGHTA and FQGNSA. The CDR3 loop is CASSLGGAGNTIYF. The CDR3 bases are TGTGCCAGCAGCTTAGGGGGGGCAGGAAACACCATATATTTT. Full variable domain (remainder filled in from reference TRBV7-2 and TRBJ1-3): GAGVSQSPSNKVTEKGKDVELRCDPISGHTALYWYRQSLGQGLEFLIYFQGNSAPDKSGLPSDRFSAERTGGSVSTLTIQRTQQEDSAVYLCASSLGGAGNTIYFGEGSWLTVV.

The rearrangement uses TRBV19 and TRBJ2-3, with D tentatively TRBD2 (5 bases). Trimming cost V 0 bases and J 6 bases, with 16 bases left between them. Per the germline V gene, CDR1 is LNHDA and CDR2 is SQIVND (reference sequence). The CDR3 runs to 16 residues. CDR3 sequence: CASSIDRASHPDTQYF. The CDR3 DNA is TGTGCCAGTAGTATAGATAGAGCTAGCCACCCGGATACGCAGTATTTT.

This clonotype came up a few times. The chain is built from TRBV11-2 and TRBJ2-5; 7 nucleotides agree with TRBD1. Germline values: CDR1 SGHAT, CDR2 FQNNGV. The CDR3 loop spans 16 amino acids. Germline trimming cut 5 bases from V and 6 bases from J; bases unmatched to any gene: 15. The CDR3, as DNA: TGTGCCAGCAGCCTTTCCCTCGACAGGGTGGGGAAGACCCAGTACTTC. Translating gives CASSLSLDRVGKTQYF.

V usage is TRBV2 and J usage is TRBJ1-3; perhaps TRBD1 as D (6 bases). The CDR3 is made up of 16 amino acids. Trimming removed 4 bases at V and 0 bases at J, with 13 bases between. Germline V gene data show CDR1 as SNHLY and CDR2 as FYNNEI. The CDR3 sequence: CASSGQTGRSGNTIYF. In nucleotides, the CDR3 is TGTGCCAGCAGTGGACAGACAGGACGCTCTGGAAACACCATATATTTT.

This clonotype has a count of ten or more. V usage is TRBV7-9 and J usage is TRBJ2-7; 8 bases line up with TRBD1. The CDR3 length is 14 residues. The germline gives CDR1 SEHNR, CDR2 FQNEAQ (reference sequence). V gave up 5 bases and J gave up 1 base; unmatched junction bases: 4. DNA for the CDR3: TGTGCCAGCAGCACGCGGACAGGGTCCTACGAGCAGTACTTC. Protein: CASSTRTGSYEQYF.

This clonotype was seen a few times. Written as DNA, the CDR3 is TGTGCCAGCAGCCCCGGACCACGCGGGGGCTCCTACAATGAGCAGTTCTTC. Translated: CASSPGPRGGSYNEQFF. V gene TRBV11-3 combines with J gene TRBJ2-1; 7 nucleotides match TRBD2. Germline loops: CDR1 SGHNT, CDR2 YENEEA. V lost 5 bases, J lost 0 bases, and 10 bases stayed unmatched. The CDR3 loop spans 17 amino acids.

This clonotype was observed a handful of times. The chain links TRBV5-1 to TRBJ1-1; unclear D gene. Per the germline V gene, CDR1 is SGHRS and CDR2 is YFSETQ. CDR3 length: 12 amino acids. V dropped 4 bases and J dropped 2 bases, with 6 bases sitting between them. CDR3 coding DNA: TGCGCCAGCAGCCCTTCAAACACTGAAGCTTTCTTT. Its protein product is CASSPSNTEAFF. The whole variable domain, remainder taken from reference TRBV5-1 and TRBJ1-1, is KAGVTQTPRYLIKTRGQQVTLSCSPISGHRSVSWYQQTPGQGLQFLFEYFSETQRNKGNFPGRFSGRQFSNSRSEMNVSTLELGDSALYLCASSPSNTEAFFGQGTRLTVV.

Many counts were recorded for this clonotype. The gene calls are TRBV10-3 and TRBJ1-3; no clear D gene. V dropped 0 bases and J dropped 0 bases, with 6 bases sitting between them. In germline, CDR1 is ENHRY, CDR2 SYGVKD. The CDR3 has 15 residues. The CDR3 DNA reads as TGTGCCATCAGTGAGTCGGGGAGCTCTGGAAACACCATATATTTT. Its protein product is CAISESGSSGNTIYF.

This clonotype was picked up many times. The chain employs TRBV5-1 and TRBJ2-7; TRBD1 matches at 7 bases. The CDR3 runs to 14 residues. Per the germline V gene, CDR1 is SGHRS and CDR2 is YFSETQ. Trimming removed 3 bases from V and 3 bases from J; junction bases left unmatched: 6. DNA of the CDR3: TGCGCCAGCAGCTCAACCGGGACAGTCTACGAGCAGTACTTC. Translated, it gives CASSSTGTVYEQYF.

The V gene is TRBV7-9, the J gene TRBJ1-4; weak D call: TRBD1 (5 bases). CDR1 is SEHNR, CDR2 FQNEAQ, per germline (reference sequence). This CDR3 spans 12 amino acids. V was shortened by 10 bases and J by 5 bases, with 11 bases between the two germline ends. The CDR3 DNA is TGTGCCAACCGGGACGCGAATGAAAAACTGTTTTTT. Translated, it gives CANRDANEKLFF.

In its sample, this clonotype was seen many times. The gene calls are TRBV15 and TRBJ2-1; no definite D call. The CDR3 is made up of 11 amino acids. CDR1 is LNHNV and CDR2 is YYDKDF in the germline V gene (reference sequence). Trimming cost V 4 bases and J 6 bases, with 4 bases left between them. CDR3 loop: CATSMGNEQFF. The CDR3, as DNA: TGTGCCACCAGCATGGGCAATGAGCAGTTCTTC.

The chain has TRBV2 and TRBJ2-3, with D uncertain. V was trimmed by 6 bases and J by 0 bases, leaving 10 bases between them. The CDR3 consists of 14 residues. Germline V gene sequence: CDR1 SNHLY, CDR2 FYNNEI. The CDR3 region has the DNA TGTGCCAGCAGGTTAGGTCTTAGCACAGATACGCAGTATTTT. This encodes CASRLGLSTDTQYF.

This clonotype was recorded many times. The chain employs TRBV20-1 and TRBJ2-5; 7 positions match TRBD2. The V gene end was trimmed by 0 bases and the J gene end by 3 bases; junction bases not matched to a gene: 7. CDR3 length equals 15 residues. In germline, CDR1 is DFQATT, CDR2 SNEGSKA (reference sequence). The CDR3: CSARDSGGLEETQYF. The CDR3 DNA reads TGCAGTGCTAGAGATTCGGGGGGATTGGAAGAGACCCAGTACTTC.

There are many counts of this clonotype. This chain joins TRBV5-1 and TRBJ1-2; 8 bases line up with TRBD1. The ends lost 2 bases at V and 3 bases at J; junction bases unmatched: 3. There are 14 residues in the CDR3. Per the germline V gene, CDR1 is SGHRS and CDR2 is YFSETQ. The CDR3: CASSFETGDYGYTF. The CDR3 coding sequence is TGCGCCAGCAGCTTCGAGACAGGGGACTATGGCTACACCTTC.

The V gene is TRBV6-2 or TRBV6-3, the J gene TRBJ2-3; 8 positions match TRBD1. The trim removed 2 bases at V and 0 bases at J, leaving 10 bases unmatched. The CDR3 spans 18 residues. Germline values: CDR1 MNHEY, CDR2 SVGEGT. CDR3 sequence: CASSYDTGTGLSTDTQYF. CDR3 nucleotide sequence: TGTGCCAGCAGTTACGACACCGGGACAGGACTTAGCACAGATACGCAGTATTTT.

With respect to this clonotype: This could be a read error, since a much larger clone is one nucleotide away. The chain employs TRBV27 and TRBJ2-1; TRBD1 agrees at 7 bases. The CDR3 has 15 amino acids. CDR1 is MNHEY, CDR2 SMNVEV, per germline (reference sequence). The DNA of the CDR3 is TGTGCCAGCAGTTTAAGGGGGCCCTCCTACAATGGGCAGTTCTTC. Encoded protein: CASSLRGPSYNGQFF.

The chain joins TRBV7-2 to TRBJ2-3, with 9 bases aligning to TRBD2. CDR1 SGHTA and CDR2 FQGNSA come from the germline V gene. With V trimmed by 2 bases and J by 5 bases, 11 bases remained unmatched. This CDR3 spans 17 amino acids. In DNA form, the CDR3 reads TGTGCCAGCAGCTTACTGCCGCGGGGGGGCCGGGGAGATACGCAGTATTTT. Residues: CASSLLPRGGRGDTQYF.

This clonotype was counted between two and nine times. The V call is TRBV4-3, the J call TRBJ1-2; no firm D call. Germline V gene sequence: CDR1 LGHNA, CDR2 YSLEER. CDR3 length: 16 amino acids. Trimming shortened V by 0 bases and J by 4 bases, and 15 bases separated the two germline ends. The CDR3 region is CASSQDWAADIYGYTF. CDR3 DNA sequence: TGCGCCAGCAGCCAAGATTGGGCCGCAGATATCTATGGCTACACCTTC.

The chain joins TRBV27 to TRBJ1-2, with D possibly being TRBD1 (5 bases). V dropped 4 bases and J dropped 4 bases, with 13 bases sitting between them. The CDR3 length is 14 residues. Germline CDR1 MNHEY, CDR2 SMNVEV (reference sequence). DNA of the CDR3: TGTGCCAGCAGTTCCCTGTCCGGGGGCTATGGCTACACCTTC. Its translation: CASSSLSGGYGYTF.

The V gene is TRBV3-1, the J gene TRBJ1-4; D is ambiguous. Germline V lookup: CDR1 LGHDT, CDR2 YNNKEL (reference sequence). Trimming took 1 base from V and 2 from J, leaving 11 bases between them. The CDR3 covers 16 residues. The CDR3 protein is CASSQGAVLTNEKLFF. For the CDR3, the DNA is TGTGCCAGCAGCCAAGGGGCGGTTTTGACTAATGAAAAACTGTTTTTT.

A few counts support this clonotype. The J gene is TRBJ1-5, the V gene TRBV9, with 9 bases fitting TRBD1. Trimming cost V 3 bases and J 7 bases; bases outside gene matches: 8. The CDR3 sequence is 15 residues long. Per germline, CDR1 SGDLS and CDR2 YYNGEE. The CDR3 coding sequence is TGTGCCAGCAGCGCCACAGGGGGCTCGGGGCAGCCCCAGCATTTT. Its protein product is CASSATGGSGQPQHF.

The table lists this clonotype with many counts. This chain connects TRBV28 to TRBJ2-7, with 9 bases matching TRBD1. V dropped 8 bases and J dropped 5; count of bases not matched to a gene: 10. The germline V gene has CDR1 MDHEN and CDR2 SYDVKM. The CDR3 spans 14 residues. CDR3 bases: TGTGCCAGCCGTACCGGGACAGGGCGCAACGAGCAGTACTTC. Translated, it gives CASRTGTGRNEQYF. Based on the CDR3 plus reference TRBV28 and TRBJ2-7, the full variable domain is DVKVTQSSRYLVKRTGEKVFLECVQDMDHENMFWYRQDPGLGLRLIYFSYDVKMKEKGDIPEGYSVSREKKERFSLILESASTNQTSMYLCASRTGTGRNEQYFGPGTRLTVT.

V usage is TRBV4-2 and J usage is TRBJ1-1; a weak D match, TRBD1 (5 bases). CDR3 length: 13 amino acids. Germline V lookup: CDR1 LGHNA, CDR2 YNFKEQ. The germline V and J ends were trimmed by 7 bases and 2 bases, with 11 bases remaining between them. CDR3 DNA: TGTGCCAGCATGCGGGGGATTAACACTGAAGCTTTCTTT. Encoded protein: CASMRGINTEAFF.

This clonotype appeared many times. This chain links TRBV29-1 with TRBJ1-1; D uncertain. The CDR3 is made up of 11 amino acids. Germline V gives CDR1 SQVTM, CDR2 ANQGSEA. This CDR3 is CGSGLNTEAFF. CDR3 sequence (DNA): TGCGGTTCTGGACTGAACACTGAAGCTTTCTTT.